Listed here are 29 T cell receptor beta chains from one sample, sequenced in a study of T cells after yellow fever vaccination. MiXCR was run by TCRdb on the 5' RACE reads, yielding one entry per CDR3 protein. The sample contains some 240,000 distinct CDR3 sequences, approximately 3.8% of which appear only once. The sample in question was PBMCs, obtained 15 days after the yellow fever booster vaccination. These receptors were obtained from a young man who received the YFV17D yellow fever vaccine.

This clonotype was recorded at least ten times. CDR3 nucleotides: TGTGCCAGCAGTTACCAGATTCAAGAGACCCAGTACTTC. Protein: CASSYQIQETQYF. The chain has TRBV6-5 and TRBJ2-5; D is undetermined. Between the trimmed V and J ends, which lost 2 bases and 2 bases, there was a span of 6 bases. CDR1 is MNHEY, CDR2 SVGAGI, per germline. The CDR3 is 13 residues long.

This clonotype was picked up many times. This chain joins TRBV20-1 and TRBJ2-1; weak D call: TRBD2 (6 bases). Trimming cost V 1 base and J 4 bases, with 11 bases left between them. This CDR3 has 14 amino acids. CDR1 is DFQATT, CDR2 SNEGSKA, per germline (reference sequence). The DNA of the CDR3 is TGCAGTGCTAGAGGGGACTCCCTGTACAATGAGCAGTTCTTC. Amino acid sequence: CSARGDSLYNEQFF.

This clonotype was picked up many times. The rearrangement uses TRBV7-9 and TRBJ1-1; D perhaps matches TRBD1 (6 bases). The V end lost 3 bases, the J end lost 5 bases, and 13 bases lay between the germline ends. This CDR3 contains 14 residues. Germline V gene data show CDR1 as SEHNR and CDR2 as FQNEAQ (reference sequence). The CDR3 DNA follows: TGTGCCAGCAGCTTTCCTCGGGACATGACTGAAGCTTTCTTT. Translating gives CASSFPRDMTEAFF.

This clonotype was seen repeatedly, ten times or more. V gene TRBV29-1 combines with J gene TRBJ2-5, with D uncertain. The V gene lost 4 bases and the J gene lost 2 bases, with 11 bases spanning the gap. Germline loops: CDR1 SQVTM, CDR2 ANQGSEA. The CDR3 has 13 residues. CDR3 sequence reads: CSVVPDIQETQYF. The CDR3 bases are TGCAGCGTTGTGCCAGATATACAAGAGACCCAGTACTTC.

There are many counts of this clonotype. The genes are TRBV20-1 and TRBJ1-2; a possible D gene is TRBD1 (6 bases). Germline loops: CDR1 DFQATT, CDR2 SNEGSKA (reference sequence). With 6 bases removed from V and 8 bases from J, the gap between germline ends came to 16 bases. The CDR3 runs 12 residues. The CDR3 region has the DNA TGCAGTGCCGCTACAGGGTCGTGGGGCTACACCTTC. This codes for CSAATGSWGYTF.

This clonotype was counted ten times or more. V is TRBV9 and J is TRBJ1-2, with D perhaps matching TRBD1 (5 bases). The CDR3 runs 15 residues. Germline V gene lookup returns CDR1 SGDLS and CDR2 YYNGEE. V was cut by 0 bases and J by 5 bases, with 14 bases left in between. Here the CDR3 DNA reads TGTGCCAGCAGCGTAGCTTCGGGGCAGCCTTATGGCTACACCTTC. This encodes CASSVASGQPYGYTF.

This clonotype has at least ten counts. V usage is TRBV7-2 and J usage is TRBJ2-5; TRBD2 matches 8 bases. The germline CDR1 and CDR2 sequences are SGHTA and FQGNSA. V lost 5 bases to trimming and J lost 3 bases; unmatched junction nucleotides: 5. The CDR3 consists of 14 residues. This chain's CDR3 is CASSQNSGKETQYF. For the CDR3, the DNA is TGTGCCAGCAGCCAAAATAGCGGGAAAGAGACCCAGTACTTC.

This clonotype was recorded at least ten times. The rearrangement links TRBV5-1 to TRBJ2-5, with 11 bases matching TRBD1. Trimming cost V 0 bases and J 5 bases; bases outside gene matches: 6. The CDR3 length is 16 residues. Per the germline V gene, CDR1 is SGHRS and CDR2 is YFSETQ. Here the CDR3 reads CASSLETGTGGETQYF. DNA for the CDR3: TGCGCCAGCAGCTTGGAAACCGGGACAGGGGGGGAGACCCAGTACTTC. Drawing the rest from reference TRBV5-1 and TRBJ2-5, the complete variable domain is KAGVTQTPRYLIKTRGQQVTLSCSPISGHRSVSWYQQTPGQGLQFLFEYFSETQRNKGNFPGRFSGRQFSNSRSEMNVSTLELGDSALYLCASSLETGTGGETQYFGPGTRLLVL.

There are many counts of this clonotype. This rearrangement joins TRBV5-1 to TRBJ2-4, with 7 bases identical to TRBD1. V lost 4 bases to trimming and J lost 1 base; unmatched junction nucleotides: 5. CDR3 length: 15 residues. Germline V CDR1 and CDR2: SGHRS, YFSETQ. The CDR3 region has the DNA TGCGCCAGCAGCGACACAGGGGTGGCCAAAAACATTCAGTACTTC. Translated: CASSDTGVAKNIQYF.

This clonotype was counted many times. The V and J genes are TRBV2 and TRBJ2-2; D remains ambiguous. The CDR3 totals 11 residues. V gave up 8 bases and J gave up 7 bases, with 8 bases separating them. CDR1 and CDR2 (germline): SNHLY, FYNNEI. Written as DNA, the CDR3 is TGTGCCAGCGGTTACCACGGGGAGCTGTTTTTT. Encoded protein: CASGYHGELFF.

The sample holds many counts of this clonotype. The chain recombines TRBV6-1 with TRBJ1-6; TRBD1 matches at 7 bases. The CDR3 contains 14 residues. V gave up 10 bases and J gave up 7 bases; unmatched junction bases: 10. Germline CDR1 reads MNHNS; CDR2 reads SASEGT. The CDR3 DNA reads TGTGCCATCTATCTCCGGGACAGCAATTCACCCCTCCACTTT. Its protein product is CAIYLRDSNSPLHF.

This clonotype was recorded many times. Compared with germline, one end of the junction differs, possibly owing to a read error. This rearrangement joins TRBV12-3 or TRBV12-4 to TRBJ2-1; no clear D. The CDR3 sequence is 14 residues long. In DNA, the CDR3 is TGTGCCAGCAGGTTAGGGAACACTCACAATGAGCAGTTCTTC. Residues: CASRLGNTHNEQFF.

There are many counts of this clonotype. CDR3 region: CASSVPGAQAYGYTF. The DNA for the CDR3 is TGTGCCAGCAGCGTTCCTGGGGCGCAGGCCTATGGCTACACCTTC. The chain couples TRBV5-5 to TRBJ1-2; D possibly corresponds to TRBD1 (5 bases). The germline gives CDR1 SGHKS, CDR2 YYEKEE (reference sequence). This CDR3 is built from 15 residues. The V and J ends lost 4 bases and 4 bases respectively, with 17 bases between them.

This clonotype has at least ten counts. V and J are TRBV20-1 and TRBJ2-7, with D possibly TRBD2 on 6 matching bases. The germline CDR1 and CDR2 sequences are DFQATT and SNEGSKA (reference sequence). The length of the CDR3 is 13 residues. Trimming pared 6 bases from V and 6 bases from J, leaving 18 bases between. CDR3 DNA: TGCAGTGCCCAGAGGGCGGGGAGAGGCGAGCAGTACGTC. Translation gives CSAQRAGRGEQYV.

This clonotype was seen repeatedly, ten times or more. The chain links TRBV11-2 to TRBJ1-2; possible D gene TRBD1, 5 bases. V lost 5 bases, J lost 8 bases, and 24 bases lay in between. CDR3 length: 16 amino acids. Germline V lookup: CDR1 SGHAT, CDR2 FQNNGV. In nucleotides, the CDR3 is TGTGCCAGCAGCCGTCGTCAGGGAAACTTAAGGGGAGGCTACACCTTC. Translating gives CASSRRQGNLRGGYTF.

In regard to this clonotype: Possible read error: a much larger clone is one base away. The gene calls are TRBV5-1 and TRBJ2-6; perhaps TRBD2 as D (7 bases). This CDR3 spans 17 amino acids. In germline, CDR1 is SGHRS, CDR2 YFSETQ. CDR3 sequence (DNA): TGCGCCAGCAGCGAGGAGGGCGGGGGCTCTGGGGCCTACGTCCTGACTTTC. Translated, it gives CASSEEGGGSGAYVLTF.

This clonotype was seen many times. CDR3 in amino acids: CASSAIPRGRSYNSPLHF. The CDR3 coding sequence is TGTGCCAGCAGCGCTATCCCCAGGGGGAGGTCCTATAATTCACCCCTCCACTTT. This chain joins TRBV7-2 and TRBJ1-6; 7 positions agree with TRBD1. V trimming: 5 bases; J trimming: 1 base; junction bases outside the gene matches: 11. The length of the CDR3 is 18 residues. CDR1 is SGHTA, CDR2 FQGNSA, per germline.

At least ten counts were recorded for this clonotype. The CDR3 here is CATSMDRVHNEQFF. Written as DNA, the CDR3 is TGTGCCACCAGCATGGACAGGGTCCACAATGAGCAGTTCTTC. V gene TRBV15 combines with J gene TRBJ2-1, with TRBD1 matching over 8 bases. Trimming took 4 bases from V and 5 from J; bases not matched to a gene: 4. Germline V lookup: CDR1 LNHNV, CDR2 YYDKDF (reference sequence). The CDR3 length is 14 residues.

In its sample, this clonotype was seen a few times. The chain employs TRBV20-1 and TRBJ2-7; tentative D call: TRBD1 (5 bases). V was cut by 0 bases and J by 1 base, with 13 bases left in between. This CDR3 has 15 residues. CDR1 DFQATT and CDR2 SNEGSKA come from the germline V gene (reference sequence). The CDR3 DNA follows: TGCAGTGCTAGAGATCAACAGGCCTCATCCTACGAGCAGTACGTC. Translation: CSARDQQASSYEQYV.

This clonotype was detected ten times or more. The chain carries TRBV20-1 and TRBJ1-1, with no clear D. The V gene's germline CDR1 is DFQATT and CDR2 SNEGSKA (reference sequence). The CDR3 covers 14 residues. Trimming pared 0 bases from V and 5 bases from J, leaving 13 bases between. CDR3 DNA sequence: TGCAGTGCTAGAGATCAATTCAATGGGACTGAAGCTTTCTTT. As protein: CSARDQFNGTEAFF.

This clonotype was counted at least ten times. The chain is built from TRBV27 and TRBJ2-5, with no clear D. Germline values: CDR1 MNHEY, CDR2 SMNVEV (reference sequence). This CDR3 spans 15 amino acids. The germline V and J ends were trimmed by 4 bases and 1 base, with 13 bases remaining between them. CDR3 loop: CASSSPDWGQETQYF. As DNA, the CDR3 is TGTGCCAGCAGTTCCCCCGACTGGGGCCAAGAGACCCAGTACTTC.

This clonotype was detected many times. The CDR3 bases are TGCGCCAGCAGCCCGCAGGGGACTAGATCCTACGAGCAGTACTTC. It is translated as CASSPQGTRSYEQYF. The chain carries TRBV4-1 and TRBJ2-7; 8 bases align to TRBD2. The CDR3 is 15 amino acids. After removal of 4 bases from V and 1 base from J, the junction contained 6 bases not matched to a gene. Germline V CDR1 and CDR2: MGHRA, YSYEKL.

This clonotype was found many times. The chain employs TRBV20-1 and TRBJ1-2; 10 nucleotides align to TRBD1. The V gene end was trimmed by 0 bases and the J gene end by 2 bases; junction bases not matched to a gene: 3. This CDR3 comprises 15 residues. Germline lookup yields CDR1 DFQATT and CDR2 SNEGSKA (reference sequence). Written as DNA, the CDR3 is TGCAGTGCTAGAGATCCGGGACAGGGGAACTATGGCTACACCTTC. Amino acids: CSARDPGQGNYGYTF.

This clonotype has a count of ten or more. This CDR3 is CASSAGTFTDTQYF. The CDR3 nucleotides read TGTGCCAGTAGCGCGGGAACGTTCACAGATACGCAGTATTTT. The chain links TRBV19 to TRBJ2-3; TRBD2 might be the D (6 bases). The CDR3 length is 14 residues. Germline CDR1 LNHDA, CDR2 SQIVND (reference sequence). Trimming removed 6 bases at V and 2 bases at J, with 12 bases between.

This clonotype occurred many times. The chain links TRBV12-3 or TRBV12-4 to TRBJ2-1; 8 positions match TRBD1. The CDR3 extends over 14 amino acids. After removal of 7 bases from V and 5 bases from J, the junction contained 7 bases not matched to a gene. Here the CDR3 reads CASIEGQENNEQFF. The DNA of the CDR3 is TGTGCCAGCATCGAGGGACAGGAAAACAATGAGCAGTTCTTC.

This clonotype has more than one count but fewer than ten. The V gene is TRBV5-1, the J gene TRBJ2-1, with 8 bases that match TRBD2. The CDR3 totals 14 residues. Germline CDR1 SGHRS, CDR2 YFSETQ. Trimming at V came to 4 bases and at J to 9 bases, leaving 9 bases not matched to a gene. The CDR3: CASSTRGGQGEQFF. The DNA for the CDR3 is TGCGCCAGCAGCACCCGGGGGGGCCAGGGTGAGCAGTTCTTC.

This clonotype was seen repeatedly, ten times or more. The CDR3 loop is CASSFRLGTSGATYEQYV. The CDR3 nucleotides read TGTGCCAGCAGCTTTCGCCTCGGGACTAGCGGGGCGACTTACGAGCAGTACGTC. V and J are TRBV7-3 and TRBJ2-7, with 13 bases fitting TRBD2. The CDR3 is 18 amino acids. V lost 3 bases, J lost 4 bases, and 12 bases stayed unmatched. Germline V gene sequence: CDR1 SGHTA, CDR2 FQGTGA.

This clonotype showed up many times. The chain recombines TRBV20-1 with TRBJ2-5; D is unresolved. CDR1 DFQATT and CDR2 SNEGSKA come from the germline V gene (reference sequence). The CDR3 length is 12 residues. The V end was cut by 2 bases, the J end by 5 bases, with 9 bases between. CDR3 sequence (DNA): TGCAGTGCTAGACGAATGGATGAGACCCAGTACTTC. Encoded protein: CSARRMDETQYF.

Ten or more counts support this clonotype. This sequence joins TRBV5-1 and TRBJ1-1, with a tentative D call TRBD1 (6 bases). Trimming shortened V by 4 bases and J by 4 bases, and 14 bases separated the two germline ends. The germline gives CDR1 SGHRS, CDR2 YFSETQ. This CDR3 is built from 14 residues. The CDR3 spells CASSMWEGVTEAFF. DNA for the CDR3: TGCGCCAGCAGCATGTGGGAGGGGGTCACTGAAGCTTTCTTT.